These T cell receptor beta chains were read from a single sample in a study of identical twins. TCRdb re-called the 5' RACE reads through MiXCR, storing one row per CDR3 protein. Seen here are approximately 220,000 distinct CDR3 sequences, more than 6.5% observed once, and the top ten hold less than 2.5%. The same data also went into a second study, on yellow fever vaccine responses in identical twins.

The sequenced sample consisted of memory (CD45RO+) T cells sorted from blood. These TCRs come from a woman under 30 in good health. Both conserved end residues are trimmed from each CDR3. The order of the fields is V gene, CDR3 protein.

TRBV3-1,ASSPTGTSGGKTQY
TRBV20-1,SARGLAGAGTGELF
TRBV4-2,ASSQDEASGVAAQY
TRBV9,ASSVGGLSSYNEQF
TRBV28,ASSQPTPGNSYEQY
TRBV12-3/TRBV12-4,ASRGSDRATDTQY
TRBV9,ASSVEVGFNTEAF
TRBV29-1,SVGASVSTRNEQF
TRBV10-2,ASSDPQRLANEQF
TRBV7-9,ASSTTLGGLQETQY
TRBV3-1,ASSQAAEAKNIQY
TRBV7-3,ASSPLAGLNTEAF
TRBV2,ASMGQGKVYTGELF
TRBV5-1,ASSFTGEGEQY
TRBV20-1,SARRGVEKLF
TRBV12-3/TRBV12-4,ASSLAPRAGTEAF
TRBV12-3/TRBV12-4,ASSSTRAF
TRBV3-1,ASSPPRGRGPQY
TRBV7-3,ASSLRANTEAF
TRBV6-2/TRBV6-3,ASSSIYDRRETQY
TRBV4-2,ASSQEGGPSYEQY
TRBV5-1,ASSLVASLNTGELF
TRBV28,ASSPAGSNRYEQY
TRBV15,ATSRVGGGYT
TRBV6-2/TRBV6-3,ASSRGGTVNQPQH
TRBV11-2,ASSLESIDTQY
TRBV29-1,SVVRRDQETQY
TRBV20-1,SASDRAPARSGNTIY
TRBV5-1,ASSNRAGGPPQH
TRBV7-9,ASSLEGQGTYEQY
TRBV20-1,CALDRGRTVAKNIQY
TRBV20-1,SASKKRGTYNEQF
TRBV11-2,ASSLVGAGTGELF
TRBV10-2,ASSLLAGGSNEQF
TRBV7-8,ASSLEGLNSPLH
TRBV15,ATSRDFQGREQY
TRBV6-5,ASSSPKGSRGRELF
TRBV3-1,ASSQLRRENSPLH
TRBV24-1,ATSDVMGGTQY
TRBV6-5,ASSYERTPSYEQY
TRBV20-1,SARGPGFGAF
TRBV27,ASSLRGMDTEAF
TRBV15,ATSREGVGFDEQF
TRBV6-1,TRKGANTSTDTQY
TRBV20-1,SARVEGFQETQY
TRBV5-1,ASSPDRADTQY
TRBV2,ASSEALDQETQY
TRBV27,ASSRLNGQGVVDTQY
TRBV28,ASSPGTGGRRDTQY